The source of this T cell receptor (beta chain) is a study of blood T cell repertoires in COVID-19. About the study: Some COVID-19 samples were acute and others convalescent; all came from the United States, Italy and Spain. Sources were T cells, B-cell-depleted T cells, or PBMCs; the material itself was cDNA or gDNA.

Original handling: For nucleated cells, counts were estimated from reference gene primer amplification. Method: immunoSEQ multiplex PCR; TCRdb's copy keeps in-frame clones and lacks some. V and J calls and clone size are as listed in that table; D and trimming were resolved from the DNA. Among 65,000 to 75,000 clones, around 83% were seen once, and the ten largest hold approximately 40%. The CDR3 has 13 residues. Between the trimmed V and J ends, which lost 4 bases and 1 base, there was a span of 7 bases. The germline CDR1 and CDR2 sequences are LGHDT and YNNKEL (reference sequence). Input material: peripheral blood. This receptor was identified in a man at least 80 years old with acute or convalescent COVID-19. This rearrangement joins TRBV3-1 (or the pseudogene TRBV3-2) to TRBJ2-5; possible D gene TRBD2, 5 bases. In DNA form, the CDR3 reads TGTGCCAGCAGCCCTCGGGGCCAAGAGACCCAGTACTTC. It codes for CASSPRGQETQYF.